This T cell receptor (beta chain) was captured by sequencing in a study of blood T cell repertoires in COVID-19. About the research overall: From the United States, Italy and Spain came samples of acute and convalescent COVID-19. Sources were T cells, B-cell-depleted T cells, or PBMCs; the material itself was cDNA or gDNA.

With V trimmed by 1 base and J by 1 base, 3 bases remained unmatched. The CDR3 has 16 amino acids. The germline V gene encodes CDR1 SGHVS and CDR2 FQNEAQ. Source study methods: Nucleated cell number was recorded as an estimate derived from reference gene primer amplification. The protocol was immunoSEQ multiplex PCR, while the TCRdb copy is restricted to in-frame clones and leaves out a portion. Clone size and V and J calls were adopted from that table, with D and trimming inferred from the DNA. The table lists a few hundred thousand clones, roughly 86% of them singletons, with more than 0.85% in the top ten.

This TCR came from a human donor with acute or convalescent COVID-19. The donor label of this sample is uncertain. V gene TRBV7-8 combines with J gene TRBJ2-1; TRBD2 aligns across 8 bases. The source material was peripheral blood. As DNA, the CDR3 is TGTGCCAGCAGCTTAGTTGCTAGCGGGTCCTACAATGAGCAGTTCTTC. This encodes CASSLVASGSYNEQFF.